This record covers a single T cell receptor (beta chain). All recovered Cohort 3 donors got two negative PCRs, got clearance, or saw symptom resolution. This sample is part of a study of blood T cell repertoires in COVID-19. Looking at the study overall: Acute and convalescent COVID-19 specimens originated in the United States, Italy and Spain.

CDR1 and CDR2 (germline): SGHTA, FQGNSA. The CDR3 loop spans 14 amino acids. Trimming cost V 5 bases and J 8 bases; bases outside gene matches: 11. Per the authors' pipeline: Cell counts per sample came from amplifying reference gene primers. This table comes from immunoSEQ multiplex PCR, and its TCRdb copy is limited to in-frame clones, with some not included. V, J and clone size reflect that table, while D and trimming were determined from the DNA. This sample yields around 300,000 clones, of which approximately 88% are seen a single time; approximately 1.5% belongs to the top ten. Sequencing was carried out using PBMCs or T cells enriched from blood (not recorded which). The receptor was isolated from a woman in her thirties or forties who had recovered from COVID-19. The V gene is TRBV7-2, the J gene TRBJ1-2; 7 bases are a match to TRBD1. DNA of the CDR3: TGTGCCAGCAGCCCCGGGACAGATATTCAGGGCTACACCTTC. Encoded protein: CASSPGTDIQGYTF.